This is a list of T cell receptor beta chains from one sample in a study of blood T cell repertoires in COVID-19. The repertoire was sequenced with immunoSEQ multiplex PCR; TCRdb's copy has only in-frame clones and lacks some. The sample has around 120,000 clones, over 65% seen once. The material sequenced was peripheral blood. These receptors originate from a human donor with acute or convalescent COVID-19. The donor label of this sample is uncertain. The conserved cysteine and the conserved F or W are not part of the CDR3 here.

V gene,J gene,CDR3 protein
TRBV6-5,TRBJ1-6,ASSPPTGINSPLH
TRBV15,TRBJ2-3,ATSRASGNTQY
TRBV7-9,TRBJ1-6,ASSFGTGGLDSPLH
TRBV4-1,TRBJ1-3,ASSQGQGARGNTIY
TRBV27,TRBJ1-6,ASSQAGDGLSSYNSPLH
TRBV15,TRBJ1-4,ATSRAGNEKLF
TRBV7-9,TRBJ1-5,ASSLASGGRNQPQH
TRBV28,TRBJ2-1,ASSRTGGGSPTYNEQF
TRBV12-3/TRBV12-4,TRBJ1-1,ASTTSRNTEAF
TRBV2,TRBJ2-1,ASSFVGDSYNEQF
TRBV27,TRBJ2-2,ASSRGDEPGELF
TRBV28,TRBJ2-1,ASSFSGLAGGNTKF
TRBV5-5,TRBJ1-4,ASSLSGASNEKLF
TRBV7-7,TRBJ2-5,ASSLAGTGETQY
TRBV12-5,TRBJ1-1,ASGLVLDRGRRTEAF